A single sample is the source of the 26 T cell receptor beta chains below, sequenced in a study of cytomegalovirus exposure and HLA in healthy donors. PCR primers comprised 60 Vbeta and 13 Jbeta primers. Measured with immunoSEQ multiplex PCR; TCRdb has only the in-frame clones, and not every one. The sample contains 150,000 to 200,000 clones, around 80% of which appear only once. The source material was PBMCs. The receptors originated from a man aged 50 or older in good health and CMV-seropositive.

As DNA, the CDR3 is TGTGCCAGCAGCCCCAAAACGACAGGGAACACTGAAGCTTTCTTT. Translation gives CASSPKTTGNTEAFF. V gene TRBV7-2 combines with J gene TRBJ1-1; D is possibly TRBD1 (6 bases). The CDR3 spans 15 residues. The ends were cut back, 5 bases at V and 1 base at J, with 14 bases in the middle. Germline assignment: CDR1 SGHTA and CDR2 FQGNSA.

DNA of the CDR3: TGTGCCAGCACCTTCGGAACGGCGGGGGATACGCAGTATTTT. It yields the protein CASTFGTAGDTQYF. The J gene is TRBJ2-3, the V gene TRBV11-2; possibly TRBD2 for D (6 bases). V was trimmed by 7 bases and J by 6 bases, leaving 17 bases between them. CDR1 is SGHAT and CDR2 is FQNNGV in the germline V gene. The CDR3 extends over 14 amino acids. Using reference TRBV11-2 and TRBJ2-3 for the parts outside the CDR3, the full variable domain is EAGVAQSPRYKIIEKRQSVAFWCNPISGHATLYWYQQILGQGPKLLIQFQNNGVVDDSQLPKDRFSAERLKGVDSTLKIQPAKLEDSAVYLCASTFGTAGDTQYFGPGTRLTVL.

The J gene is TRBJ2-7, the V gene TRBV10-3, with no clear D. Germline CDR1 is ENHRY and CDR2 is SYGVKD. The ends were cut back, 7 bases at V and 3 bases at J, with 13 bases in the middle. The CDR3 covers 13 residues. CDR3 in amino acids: CAITAPGYYEQYF. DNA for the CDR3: TGTGCCATCACCGCTCCGGGTTACTACGAGCAGTACTTC.

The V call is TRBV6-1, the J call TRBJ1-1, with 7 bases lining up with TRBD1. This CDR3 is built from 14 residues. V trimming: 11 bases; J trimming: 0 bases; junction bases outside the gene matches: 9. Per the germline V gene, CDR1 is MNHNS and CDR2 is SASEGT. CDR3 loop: CASWTGTVNTEAFF. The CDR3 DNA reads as TGTGCCTCCTGGACCGGGACAGTGAACACTGAAGCTTTCTTT.

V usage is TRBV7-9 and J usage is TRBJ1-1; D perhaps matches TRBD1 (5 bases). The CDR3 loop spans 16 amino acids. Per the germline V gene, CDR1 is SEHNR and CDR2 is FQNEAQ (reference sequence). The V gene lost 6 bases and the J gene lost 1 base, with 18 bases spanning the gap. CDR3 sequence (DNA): TGTGCCAGCAGTTCTAGCGGCGGGACCTCGAACACTGAAGCTTTCTTT. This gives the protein CASSSSGGTSNTEAFF.

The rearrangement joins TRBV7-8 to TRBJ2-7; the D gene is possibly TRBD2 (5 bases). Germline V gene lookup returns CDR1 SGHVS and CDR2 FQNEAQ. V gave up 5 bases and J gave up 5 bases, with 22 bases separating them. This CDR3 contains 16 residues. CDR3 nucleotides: TGTGCCAGCAGCCCGATGGTGTCAGGAGGCTTTAACGAGCAGTACTTC. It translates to CASSPMVSGGFNEQYF.

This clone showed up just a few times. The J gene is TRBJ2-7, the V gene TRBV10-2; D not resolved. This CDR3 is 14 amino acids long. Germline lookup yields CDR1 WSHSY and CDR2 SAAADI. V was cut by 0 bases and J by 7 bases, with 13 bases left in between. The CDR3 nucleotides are TGCGCCAGCAGTGAGTCGGTAGGGCTTGGGGAGCAGTACGTC. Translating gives CASSESVGLGEQYV.

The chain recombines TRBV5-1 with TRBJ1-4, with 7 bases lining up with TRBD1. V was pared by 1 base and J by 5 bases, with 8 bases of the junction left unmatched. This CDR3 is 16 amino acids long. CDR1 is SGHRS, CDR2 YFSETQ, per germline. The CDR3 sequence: CASSLLGGARNEKLFF. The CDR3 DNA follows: TGCGCCAGCAGCTTGTTAGGGGGCGCAAGAAATGAAAAACTGTTTTTT.

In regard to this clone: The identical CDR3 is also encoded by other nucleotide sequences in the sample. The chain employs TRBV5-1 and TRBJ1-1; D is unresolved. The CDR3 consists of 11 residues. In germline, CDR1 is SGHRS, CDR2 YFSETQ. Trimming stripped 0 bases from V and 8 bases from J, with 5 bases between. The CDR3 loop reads CASSLAGEAFF. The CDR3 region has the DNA TGCGCCAGCAGCTTGGCCGGGGAAGCTTTCTTT.

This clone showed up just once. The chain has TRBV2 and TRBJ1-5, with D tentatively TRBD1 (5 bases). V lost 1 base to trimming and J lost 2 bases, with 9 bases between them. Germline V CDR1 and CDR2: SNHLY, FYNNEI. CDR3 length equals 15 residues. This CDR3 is CASSEGGAGNQPQHF. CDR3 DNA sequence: TGTGCCAGCAGTGAAGGTGGGGCGGGCAATCAGCCCCAGCATTTT.

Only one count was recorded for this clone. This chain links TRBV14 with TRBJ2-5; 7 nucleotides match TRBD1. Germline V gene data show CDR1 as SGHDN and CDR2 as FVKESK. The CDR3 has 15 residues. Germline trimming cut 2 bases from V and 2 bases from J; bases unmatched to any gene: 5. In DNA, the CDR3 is TGTGCCAGCAGCCAATCGACAGGGAATCAAGAGACCCAGTACTTC. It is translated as CASSQSTGNQETQYF. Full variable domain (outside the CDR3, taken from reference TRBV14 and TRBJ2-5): EAGVTQFPSHSVIEKGQTVTLRCDPISGHDNLYWYRRVMGKEIKFLLHFVKESKQDESGMPNNRFLAERTGGTYSTLKVQPAELEDSGVYFCASSQSTGNQETQYFGPGTRLLVL.

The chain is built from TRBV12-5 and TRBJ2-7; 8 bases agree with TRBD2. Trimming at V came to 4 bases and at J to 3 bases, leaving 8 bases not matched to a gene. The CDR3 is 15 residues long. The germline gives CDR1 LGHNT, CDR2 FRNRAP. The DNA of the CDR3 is TGTGCTAGTGGTTCCGGGAGGGTAATGGTCTACGAGCAGTACGTC. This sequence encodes CASGSGRVMVYEQYV.

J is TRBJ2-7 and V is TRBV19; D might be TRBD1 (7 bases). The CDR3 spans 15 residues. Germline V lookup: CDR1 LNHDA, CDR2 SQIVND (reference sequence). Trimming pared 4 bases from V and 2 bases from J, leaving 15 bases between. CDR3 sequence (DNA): TGTGCCAGTAGTACGGGGGTCGGGACAGCCTACGAGCAGTACTTC. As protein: CASSTGVGTAYEQYF. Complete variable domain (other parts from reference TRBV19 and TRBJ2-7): DGGITQSPKYLFRKEGQNVTLSCEQNLNHDAMYWYRQDPGQGLRLIYYSQIVNDFQKGDIAEGYSVSREKKESFPLTVTSAQKNPTAFYLCASSTGVGTAYEQYFGPGTRLTVT.

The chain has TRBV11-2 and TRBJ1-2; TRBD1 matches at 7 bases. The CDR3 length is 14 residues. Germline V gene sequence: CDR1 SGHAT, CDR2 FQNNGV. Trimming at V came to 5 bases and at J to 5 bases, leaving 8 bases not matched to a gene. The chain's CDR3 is CASSPQTGPYGYTF. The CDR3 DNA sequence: TGTGCCAGCAGCCCACAGACAGGGCCATATGGCTACACCTTC. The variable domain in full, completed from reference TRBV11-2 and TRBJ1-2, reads EAGVAQSPRYKIIEKRQSVAFWCNPISGHATLYWYQQILGQGPKLLIQFQNNGVVDDSQLPKDRFSAERLKGVDSTLKIQPAKLEDSAVYLCASSPQTGPYGYTFGSGTRLTVV.

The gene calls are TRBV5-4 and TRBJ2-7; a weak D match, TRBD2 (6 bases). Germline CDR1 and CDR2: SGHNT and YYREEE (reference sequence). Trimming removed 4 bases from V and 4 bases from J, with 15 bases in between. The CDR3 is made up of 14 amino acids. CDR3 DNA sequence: TGTGCCAGCAGCCCTCACGGGAGTATATACGAGCAGTACGTC. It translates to CASSPHGSIYEQYV.

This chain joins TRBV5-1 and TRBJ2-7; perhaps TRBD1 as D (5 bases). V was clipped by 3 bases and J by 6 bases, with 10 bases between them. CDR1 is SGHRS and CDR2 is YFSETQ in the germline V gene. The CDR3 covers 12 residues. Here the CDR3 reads CASSSAQVEQYV. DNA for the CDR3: TGCGCCAGCAGCTCCGCACAGGTCGAGCAGTACGTC.

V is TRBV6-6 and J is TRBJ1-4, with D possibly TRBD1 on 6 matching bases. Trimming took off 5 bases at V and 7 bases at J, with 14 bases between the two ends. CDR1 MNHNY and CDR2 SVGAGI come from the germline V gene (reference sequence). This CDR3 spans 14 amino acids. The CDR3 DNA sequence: TGTGCCAGCAGTGCACAGGGCGACGGTGAAAAACTGTTTTTT. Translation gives CASSAQGDGEKLFF.

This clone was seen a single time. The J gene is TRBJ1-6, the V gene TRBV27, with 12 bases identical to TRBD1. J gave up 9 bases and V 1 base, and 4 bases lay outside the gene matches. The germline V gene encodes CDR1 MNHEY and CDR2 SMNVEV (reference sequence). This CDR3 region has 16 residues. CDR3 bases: TGTGCCAGCAGTTTATTGGGGACAGGGGGCAGTTCACCCCTCCACTTT. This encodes CASSLLGTGGSSPLHF.

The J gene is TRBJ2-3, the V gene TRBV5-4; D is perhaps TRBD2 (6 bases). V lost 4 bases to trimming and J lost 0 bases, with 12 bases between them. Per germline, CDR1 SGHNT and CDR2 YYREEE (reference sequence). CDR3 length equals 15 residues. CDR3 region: CASSPVGGSTDTQYF. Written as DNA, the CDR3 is TGTGCCAGCAGCCCCGTCGGAGGGAGCACAGATACGCAGTATTTT.

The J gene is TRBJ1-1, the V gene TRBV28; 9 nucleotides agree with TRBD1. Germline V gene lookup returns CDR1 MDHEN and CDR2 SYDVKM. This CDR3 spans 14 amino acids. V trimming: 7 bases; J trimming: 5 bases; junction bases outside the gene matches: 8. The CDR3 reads CASNPPGTGTEAFF. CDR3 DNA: TGTGCCAGCAATCCTCCAGGGACAGGGACTGAAGCTTTCTTT.

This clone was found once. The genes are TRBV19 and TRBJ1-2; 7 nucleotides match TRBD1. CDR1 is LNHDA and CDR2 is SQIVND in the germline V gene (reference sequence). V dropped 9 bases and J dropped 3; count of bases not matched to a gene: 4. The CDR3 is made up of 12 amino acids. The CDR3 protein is CARGQTYYGYTF. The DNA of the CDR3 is TGTGCCAGGGGACAGACTTACTATGGCTACACCTTC.

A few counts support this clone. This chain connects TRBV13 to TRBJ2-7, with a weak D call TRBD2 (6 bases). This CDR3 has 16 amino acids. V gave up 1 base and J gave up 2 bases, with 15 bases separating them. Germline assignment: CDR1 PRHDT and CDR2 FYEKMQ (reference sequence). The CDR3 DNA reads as TGTGCCAGCAGCTTAGATAGATCCGGCGGGGCCTACGAGCAGTACTTC. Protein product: CASSLDRSGGAYEQYF.

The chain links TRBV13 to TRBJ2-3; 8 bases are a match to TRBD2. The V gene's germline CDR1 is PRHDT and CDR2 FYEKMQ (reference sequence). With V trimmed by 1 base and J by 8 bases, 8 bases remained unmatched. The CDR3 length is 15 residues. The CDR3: CASSLAVAGYGTQYF. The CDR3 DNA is TGTGCCAGCAGCTTAGCGGTAGCGGGATACGGTACGCAGTATTTT.

In DNA, the CDR3 is TGCGCCAGCAGTCCCAGCGGGGGCACAGATACGCAGTATTTT. As protein: CASSPSGGTDTQYF. The genes are TRBV10-2 and TRBJ2-3; 7 bases line up with TRBD2. Trimming cost V 5 bases and J 1 base; bases outside gene matches: 3. Germline lookup yields CDR1 WSHSY and CDR2 SAAADI. This CDR3 comprises 14 residues.

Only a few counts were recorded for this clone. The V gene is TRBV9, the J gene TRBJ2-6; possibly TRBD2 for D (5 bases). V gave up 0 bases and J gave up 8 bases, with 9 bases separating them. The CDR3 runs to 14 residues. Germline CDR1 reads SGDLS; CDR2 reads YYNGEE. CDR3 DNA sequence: TGTGCCAGCAGCGTAGGTAGAGGGACCAACGTCCTGACTTTC. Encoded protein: CASSVGRGTNVLTF.

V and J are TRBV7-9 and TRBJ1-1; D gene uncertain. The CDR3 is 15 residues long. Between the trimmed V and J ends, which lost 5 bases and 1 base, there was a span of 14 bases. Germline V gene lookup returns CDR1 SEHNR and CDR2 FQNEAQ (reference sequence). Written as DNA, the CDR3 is TGTGCCAGCAGCGCCCCTCCGGAGGCGAACACTGAAGCTTTCTTT. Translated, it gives CASSAPPEANTEAFF.